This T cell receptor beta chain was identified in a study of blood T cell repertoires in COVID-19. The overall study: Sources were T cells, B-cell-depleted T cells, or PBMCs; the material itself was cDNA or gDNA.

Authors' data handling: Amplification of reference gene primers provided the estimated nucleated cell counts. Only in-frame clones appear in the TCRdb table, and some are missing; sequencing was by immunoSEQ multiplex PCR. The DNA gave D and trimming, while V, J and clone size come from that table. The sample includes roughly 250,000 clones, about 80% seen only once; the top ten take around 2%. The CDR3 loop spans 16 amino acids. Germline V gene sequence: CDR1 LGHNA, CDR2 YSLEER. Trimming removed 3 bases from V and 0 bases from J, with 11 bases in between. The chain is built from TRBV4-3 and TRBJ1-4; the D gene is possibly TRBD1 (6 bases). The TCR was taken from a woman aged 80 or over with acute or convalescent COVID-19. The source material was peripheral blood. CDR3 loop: CASSQQPGATNEKLFF. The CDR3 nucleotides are TGCGCCAGCAGCCAGCAACCAGGGGCAACTAATGAAAAACTGTTTTTT.